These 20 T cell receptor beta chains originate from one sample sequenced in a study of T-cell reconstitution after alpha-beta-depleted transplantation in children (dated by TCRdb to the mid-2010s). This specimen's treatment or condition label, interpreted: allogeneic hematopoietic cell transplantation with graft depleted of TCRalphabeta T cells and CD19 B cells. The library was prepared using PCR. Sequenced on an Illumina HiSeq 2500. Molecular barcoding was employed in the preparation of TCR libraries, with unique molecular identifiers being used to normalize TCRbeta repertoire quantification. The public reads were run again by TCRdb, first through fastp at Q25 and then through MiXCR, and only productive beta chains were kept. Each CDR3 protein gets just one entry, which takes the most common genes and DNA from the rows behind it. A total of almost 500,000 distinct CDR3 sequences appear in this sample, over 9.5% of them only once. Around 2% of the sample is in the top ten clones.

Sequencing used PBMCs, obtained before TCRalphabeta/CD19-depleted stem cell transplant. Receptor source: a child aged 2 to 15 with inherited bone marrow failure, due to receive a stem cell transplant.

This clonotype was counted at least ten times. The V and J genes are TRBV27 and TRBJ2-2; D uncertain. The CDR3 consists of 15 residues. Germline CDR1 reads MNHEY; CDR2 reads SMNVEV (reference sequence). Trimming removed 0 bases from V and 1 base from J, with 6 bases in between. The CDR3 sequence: CASSLSPGNTGELFF. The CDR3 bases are TGTGCCAGCAGTTTATCGCCGGGGAACACCGGGGAGCTGTTTTTT.

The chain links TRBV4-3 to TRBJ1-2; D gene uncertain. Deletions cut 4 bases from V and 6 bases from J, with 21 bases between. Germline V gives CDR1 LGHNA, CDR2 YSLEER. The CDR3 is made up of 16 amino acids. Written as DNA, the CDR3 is TGCGCCAGCAGCCGCCTGACGGGGTTTCTTCCCGATGGCTACACCTTC. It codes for CASSRLTGFLPDGYTF.

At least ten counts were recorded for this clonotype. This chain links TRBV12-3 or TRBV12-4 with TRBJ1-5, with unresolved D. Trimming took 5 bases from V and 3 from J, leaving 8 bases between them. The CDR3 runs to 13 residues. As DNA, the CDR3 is TGTGCCAGCAGTCCAACACCCAATCAGCCCCAGCATTTT. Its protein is CASSPTPNQPQHF.

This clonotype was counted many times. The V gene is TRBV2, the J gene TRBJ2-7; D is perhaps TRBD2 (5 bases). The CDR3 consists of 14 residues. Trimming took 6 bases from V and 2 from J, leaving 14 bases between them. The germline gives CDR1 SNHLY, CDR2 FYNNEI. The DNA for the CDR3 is TGTGCCAGCAGCGGGAACAGCCAGACCTACGAGCAGTACTTC. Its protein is CASSGNSQTYEQYF.

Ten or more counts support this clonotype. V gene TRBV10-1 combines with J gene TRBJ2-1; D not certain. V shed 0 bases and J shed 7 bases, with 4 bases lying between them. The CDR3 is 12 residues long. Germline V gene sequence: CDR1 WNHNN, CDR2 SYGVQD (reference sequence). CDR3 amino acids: CASSESQNEQFF. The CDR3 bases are TGCGCCAGCAGTGAGTCGCAGAATGAGCAGTTCTTC.

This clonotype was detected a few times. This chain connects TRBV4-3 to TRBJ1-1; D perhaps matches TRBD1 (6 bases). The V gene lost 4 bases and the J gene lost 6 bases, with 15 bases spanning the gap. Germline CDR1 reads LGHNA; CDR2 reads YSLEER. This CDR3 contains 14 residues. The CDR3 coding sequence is TGCGCCAGCAGCCCTCTGACGGGGGCGGCTGAAGCTTTCTTT. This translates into CASSPLTGAAEAFF.

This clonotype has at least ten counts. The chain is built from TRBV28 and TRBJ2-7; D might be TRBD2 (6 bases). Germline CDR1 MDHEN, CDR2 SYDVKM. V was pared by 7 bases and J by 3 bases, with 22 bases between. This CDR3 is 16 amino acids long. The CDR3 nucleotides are TGTGCCAGCACCTCCTCGGGAGCGGAACGAAACTACGAGCAGTACTTC. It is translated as CASTSSGAERNYEQYF.

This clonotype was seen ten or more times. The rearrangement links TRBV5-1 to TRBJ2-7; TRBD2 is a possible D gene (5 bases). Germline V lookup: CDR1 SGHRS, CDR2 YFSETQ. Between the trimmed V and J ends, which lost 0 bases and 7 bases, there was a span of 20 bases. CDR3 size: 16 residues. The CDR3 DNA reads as TGCGCCAGCAGCTTGGCCTCGGGGTACGGACTGAGAGAGCAGTACTTC. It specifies CASSLASGYGLREQYF.

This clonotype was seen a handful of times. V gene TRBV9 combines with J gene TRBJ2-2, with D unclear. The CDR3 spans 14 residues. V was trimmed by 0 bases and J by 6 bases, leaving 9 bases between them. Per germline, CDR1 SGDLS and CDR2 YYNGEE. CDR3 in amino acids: CASSVAFFAGELFF. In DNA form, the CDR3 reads TGTGCCAGCAGCGTAGCGTTCTTCGCCGGGGAGCTGTTTTTT.

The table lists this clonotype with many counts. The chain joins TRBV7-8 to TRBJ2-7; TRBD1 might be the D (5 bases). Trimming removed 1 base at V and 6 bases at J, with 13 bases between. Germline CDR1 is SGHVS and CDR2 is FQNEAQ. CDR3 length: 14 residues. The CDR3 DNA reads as TGTGCCAGCAGCTTAGGGGGCTACTCCCTCGAGCAGTACTTC. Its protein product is CASSLGGYSLEQYF.

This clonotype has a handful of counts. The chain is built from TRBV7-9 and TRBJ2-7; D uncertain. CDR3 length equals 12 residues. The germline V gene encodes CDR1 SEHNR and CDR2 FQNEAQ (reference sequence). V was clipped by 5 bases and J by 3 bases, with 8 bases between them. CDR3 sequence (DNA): TGTGCCAGCAGCCGTTTGATCTACGAGCAGTACTTC. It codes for CASSRLIYEQYF.

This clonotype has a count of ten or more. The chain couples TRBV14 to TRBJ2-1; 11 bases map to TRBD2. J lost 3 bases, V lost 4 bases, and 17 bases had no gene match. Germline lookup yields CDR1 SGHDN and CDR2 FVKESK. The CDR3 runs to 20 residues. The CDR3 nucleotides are TGTGCCAGCAGCCCGTCTCCTACTAGCGGGAGCCCCAGGGTCTACAATGAGCAGTTCTTC. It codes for CASSPSPTSGSPRVYNEQFF.

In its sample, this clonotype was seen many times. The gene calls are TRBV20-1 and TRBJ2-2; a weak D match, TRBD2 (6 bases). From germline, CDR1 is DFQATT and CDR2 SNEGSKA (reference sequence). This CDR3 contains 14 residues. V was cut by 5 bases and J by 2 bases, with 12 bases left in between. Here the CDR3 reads CSAGGTYNTGELFF. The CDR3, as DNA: TGCAGTGCTGGGGGGACTTATAACACCGGGGAGCTGTTTTTT.

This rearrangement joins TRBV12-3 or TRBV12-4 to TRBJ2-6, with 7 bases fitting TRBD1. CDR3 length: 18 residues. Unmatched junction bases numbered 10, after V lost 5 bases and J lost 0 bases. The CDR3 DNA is TGTGCCAGCAGTACAGGGGCCCCCGAATCCTCTGGGGCCAACGTCCTGACTTTC. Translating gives CASSTGAPESSGANVLTF.

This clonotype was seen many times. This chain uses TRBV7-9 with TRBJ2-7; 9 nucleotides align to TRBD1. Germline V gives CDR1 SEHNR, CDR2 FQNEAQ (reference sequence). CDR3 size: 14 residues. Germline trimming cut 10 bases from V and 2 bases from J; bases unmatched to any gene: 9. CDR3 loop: CATEPGTGPYEQYF. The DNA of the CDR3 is TGTGCCACCGAACCCGGGACAGGGCCCTACGAGCAGTACTTC.

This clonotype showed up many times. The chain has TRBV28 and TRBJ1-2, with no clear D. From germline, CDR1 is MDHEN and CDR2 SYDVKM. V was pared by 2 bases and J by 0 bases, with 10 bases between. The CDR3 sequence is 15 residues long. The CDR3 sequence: CASSLGSRANYGYTF. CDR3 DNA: TGTGCCAGCAGTTTAGGGTCGCGAGCTAACTATGGCTACACCTTC.

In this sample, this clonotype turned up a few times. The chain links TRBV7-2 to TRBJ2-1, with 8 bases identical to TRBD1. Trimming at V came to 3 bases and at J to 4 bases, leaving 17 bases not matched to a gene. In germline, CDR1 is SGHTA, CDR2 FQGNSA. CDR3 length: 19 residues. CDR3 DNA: TGTGCCAGCAGCTTCCAGGGGGCGTCCGGGTACATCCTTTACAATGAGCAGTTCTTC. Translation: CASSFQGASGYILYNEQFF.

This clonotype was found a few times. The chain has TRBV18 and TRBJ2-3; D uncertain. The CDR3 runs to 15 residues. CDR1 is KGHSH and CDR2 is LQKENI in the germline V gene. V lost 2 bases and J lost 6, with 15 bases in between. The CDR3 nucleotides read TGTGCCAGCTCACCAATCCCCTCGAATTCTGATACGCAGTATTTT. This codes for CASSPIPSNSDTQYF.

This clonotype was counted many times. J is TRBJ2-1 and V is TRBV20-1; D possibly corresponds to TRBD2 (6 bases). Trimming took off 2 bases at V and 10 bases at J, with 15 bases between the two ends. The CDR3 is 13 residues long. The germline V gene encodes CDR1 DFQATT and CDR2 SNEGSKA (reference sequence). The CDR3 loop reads CSARWGTVGEQFF. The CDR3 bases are TGCAGTGCTAGATGGGGGACTGTGGGGGAGCAGTTCTTC.

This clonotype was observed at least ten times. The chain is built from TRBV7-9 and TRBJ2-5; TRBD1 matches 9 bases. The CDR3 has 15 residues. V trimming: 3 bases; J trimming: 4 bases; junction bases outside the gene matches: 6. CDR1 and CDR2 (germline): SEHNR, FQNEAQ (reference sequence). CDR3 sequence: CASSFRQGGGETQYF. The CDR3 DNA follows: TGTGCCAGCAGCTTCCGACAGGGGGGGGGAGAGACCCAGTACTTC.